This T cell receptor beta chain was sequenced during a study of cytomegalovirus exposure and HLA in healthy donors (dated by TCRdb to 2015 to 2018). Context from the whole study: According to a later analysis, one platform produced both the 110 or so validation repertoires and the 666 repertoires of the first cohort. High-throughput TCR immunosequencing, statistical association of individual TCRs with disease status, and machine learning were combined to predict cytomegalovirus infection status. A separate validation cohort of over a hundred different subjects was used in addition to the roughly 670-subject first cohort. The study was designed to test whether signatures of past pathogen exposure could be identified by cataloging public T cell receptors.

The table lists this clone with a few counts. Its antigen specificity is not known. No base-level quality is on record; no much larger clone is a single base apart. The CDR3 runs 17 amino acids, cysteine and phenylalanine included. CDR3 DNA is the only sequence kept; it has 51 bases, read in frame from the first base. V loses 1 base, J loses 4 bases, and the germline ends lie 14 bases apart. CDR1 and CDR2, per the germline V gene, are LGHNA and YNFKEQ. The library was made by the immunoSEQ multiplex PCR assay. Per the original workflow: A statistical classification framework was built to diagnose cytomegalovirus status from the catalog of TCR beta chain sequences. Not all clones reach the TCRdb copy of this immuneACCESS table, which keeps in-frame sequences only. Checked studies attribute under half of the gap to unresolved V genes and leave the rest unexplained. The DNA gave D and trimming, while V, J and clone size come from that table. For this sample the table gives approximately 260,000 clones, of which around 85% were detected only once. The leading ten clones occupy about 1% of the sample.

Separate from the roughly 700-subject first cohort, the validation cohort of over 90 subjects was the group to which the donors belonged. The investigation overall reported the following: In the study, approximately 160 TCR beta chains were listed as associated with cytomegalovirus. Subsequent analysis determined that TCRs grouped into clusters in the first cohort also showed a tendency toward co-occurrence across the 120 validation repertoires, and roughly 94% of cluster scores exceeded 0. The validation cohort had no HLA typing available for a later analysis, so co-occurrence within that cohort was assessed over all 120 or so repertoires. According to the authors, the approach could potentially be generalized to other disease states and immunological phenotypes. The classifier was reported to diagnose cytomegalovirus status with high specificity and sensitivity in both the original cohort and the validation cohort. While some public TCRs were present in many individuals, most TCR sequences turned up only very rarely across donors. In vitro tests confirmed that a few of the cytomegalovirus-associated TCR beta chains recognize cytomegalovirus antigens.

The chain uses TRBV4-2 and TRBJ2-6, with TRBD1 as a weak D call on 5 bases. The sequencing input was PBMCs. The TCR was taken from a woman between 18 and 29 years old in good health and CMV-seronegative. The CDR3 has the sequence CASSQGPGPPGANVLTF. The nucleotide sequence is TGTGCCAGCAGCCAAGGTCCAGGGCCTCCCGGGGCCAACGTCCTGACTTTC.